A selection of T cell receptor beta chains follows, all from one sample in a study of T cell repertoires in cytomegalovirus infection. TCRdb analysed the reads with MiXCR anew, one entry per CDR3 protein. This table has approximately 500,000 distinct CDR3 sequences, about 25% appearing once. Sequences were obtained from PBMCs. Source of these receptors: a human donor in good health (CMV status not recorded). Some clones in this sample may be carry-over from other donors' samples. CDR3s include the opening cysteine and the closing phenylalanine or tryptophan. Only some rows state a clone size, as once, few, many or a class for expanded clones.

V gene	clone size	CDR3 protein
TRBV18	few	CASSPNAGRTEAFF
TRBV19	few	CASTDGQGTQPQHF
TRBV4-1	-	CASRTMWGQLNTEAFF
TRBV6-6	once	CASSPRTVLALRAPNEQFF
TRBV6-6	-	CASRLAVNYEQYF
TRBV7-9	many	CASSHSGEAQHF
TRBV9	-	CASSVASGSQNEQFF
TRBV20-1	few	CSASGGQETQYF
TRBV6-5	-	CASSSGGESYTF
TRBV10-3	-	CAIKGAGGGPDTQYF
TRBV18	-	CASSLMDRSHGYTF
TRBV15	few	CATSTRTSGNHEQYF
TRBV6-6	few	CASMGLAGVGLPGDTQYF
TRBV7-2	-	CASSSGQLGTSGRRELFF
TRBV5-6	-	CASTQGARRTEAFF
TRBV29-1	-	CSAREQGDNTGELFF
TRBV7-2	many	CASSLGGASVEQFF
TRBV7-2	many	CASSPGQGANNEQFF
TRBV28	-	CASSFSGRAETQYF
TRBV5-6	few	CASSVVDRLGGIQYF
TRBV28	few	CASSKGVEQYF
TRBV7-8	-	CASSLPGVGTDTQYF
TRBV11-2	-	CASSLWTANTGELFF
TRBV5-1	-	CASAAIATDTQYF
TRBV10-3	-	CAISGYTGNTEAFF
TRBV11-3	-	CASSRGRASGRNEQFF
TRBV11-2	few	CASSLHRLAREQYF
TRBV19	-	CASSTSQPGNTIYF
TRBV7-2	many	CASSLGSRGDTQYF
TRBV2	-	CASTGSGSTGELFF
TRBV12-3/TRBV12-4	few	CASSLLTSGYEQYF
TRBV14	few	CASSQDYSAHNEQFF